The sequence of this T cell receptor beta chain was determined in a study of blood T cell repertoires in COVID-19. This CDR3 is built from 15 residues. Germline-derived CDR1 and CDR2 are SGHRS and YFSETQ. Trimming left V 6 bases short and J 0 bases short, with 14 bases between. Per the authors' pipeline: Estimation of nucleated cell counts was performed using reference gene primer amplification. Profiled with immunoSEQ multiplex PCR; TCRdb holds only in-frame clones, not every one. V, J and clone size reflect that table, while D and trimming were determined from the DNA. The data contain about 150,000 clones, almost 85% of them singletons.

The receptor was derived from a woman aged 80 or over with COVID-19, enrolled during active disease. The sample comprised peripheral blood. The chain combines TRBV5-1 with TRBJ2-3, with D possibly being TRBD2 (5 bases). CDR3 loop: CASINGRTSTDTQYF. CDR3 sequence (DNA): TGCGCCAGCATCAATGGGCGGACTAGCACAGATACGCAGTATTTT. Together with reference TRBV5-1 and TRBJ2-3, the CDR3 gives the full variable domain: KAGVTQTPRYLIKTRGQQVTLSCSPISGHRSVSWYQQTPGQGLQFLFEYFSETQRNKGNFPGRFSGRQFSNSRSEMNVSTLELGDSALYLCASINGRTSTDTQYFGPGTRLTVL.